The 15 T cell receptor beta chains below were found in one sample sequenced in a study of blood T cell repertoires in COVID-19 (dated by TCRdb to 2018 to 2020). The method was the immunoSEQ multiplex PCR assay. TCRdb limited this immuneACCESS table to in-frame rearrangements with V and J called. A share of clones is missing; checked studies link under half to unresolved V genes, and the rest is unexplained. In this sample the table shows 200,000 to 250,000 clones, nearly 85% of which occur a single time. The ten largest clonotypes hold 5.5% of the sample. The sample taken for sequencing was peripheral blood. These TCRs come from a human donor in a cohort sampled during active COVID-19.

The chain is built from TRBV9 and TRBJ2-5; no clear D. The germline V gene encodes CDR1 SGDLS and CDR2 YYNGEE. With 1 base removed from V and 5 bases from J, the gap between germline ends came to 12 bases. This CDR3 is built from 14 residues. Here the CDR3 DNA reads TGTGCCAGCAGCGTACAGCCCGCCGGGGAGACCCAGTACTTC. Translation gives CASSVQPAGETQYF.

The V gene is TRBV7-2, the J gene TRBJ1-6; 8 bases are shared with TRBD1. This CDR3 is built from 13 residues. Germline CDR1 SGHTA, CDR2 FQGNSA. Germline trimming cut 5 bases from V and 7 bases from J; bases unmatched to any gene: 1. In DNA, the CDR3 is TGTGCCAGCAGCCGGACAGGGAATTCACCCCTCCACTTT. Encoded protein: CASSRTGNSPLHF.

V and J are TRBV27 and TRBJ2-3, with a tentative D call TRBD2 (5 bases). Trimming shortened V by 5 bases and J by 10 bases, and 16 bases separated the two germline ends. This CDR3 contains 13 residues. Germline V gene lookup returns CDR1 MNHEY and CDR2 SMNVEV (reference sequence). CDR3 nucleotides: TGTGCCAGCAGTCCCGACTATAGATCGGCGCAGTATTTT. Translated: CASSPDYRSAQYF.

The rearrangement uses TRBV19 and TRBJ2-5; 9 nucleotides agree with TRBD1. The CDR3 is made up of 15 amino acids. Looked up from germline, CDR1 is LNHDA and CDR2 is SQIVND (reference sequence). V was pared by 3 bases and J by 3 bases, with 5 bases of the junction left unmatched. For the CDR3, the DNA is TGTGCCAGTAGTATGGGACAGGGCGGTAAAGAGACCCAGTACTTC. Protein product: CASSMGQGGKETQYF.

This chain's CDR3 is CASSPGVRFGTEAFF. The CDR3 DNA follows: TGTGCCAGCAGCCCCGGGGTGAGGTTTGGGACTGAAGCTTTCTTT. The chain combines TRBV7-2 with TRBJ1-1; D remains unclear. The CDR3 covers 15 residues. Germline V gene data show CDR1 as SGHTA and CDR2 as FQGNSA. The germline V and J ends were trimmed by 5 bases and 5 bases, with 18 bases remaining between them. The full variable domain, in which reference TRBV7-2 and TRBJ1-1 provide the parts outside the CDR3, is GAGVSQSPSNKVTEKGKDVELRCDPISGHTALYWYRQSLGQGLEFLIYFQGNSAPDKSGLPSDRFSAERTGGSVSTLTIQRTQQEDSAVYLCASSPGVRFGTEAFFGQGTRLTVV.

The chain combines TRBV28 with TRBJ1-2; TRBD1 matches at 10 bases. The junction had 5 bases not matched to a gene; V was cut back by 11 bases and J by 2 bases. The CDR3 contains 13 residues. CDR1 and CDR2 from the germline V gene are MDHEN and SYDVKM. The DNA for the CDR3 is TGTGCCTGTCTGACAGGGGGCAACTATGGCTACACCTTC. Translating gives CACLTGGNYGYTF.

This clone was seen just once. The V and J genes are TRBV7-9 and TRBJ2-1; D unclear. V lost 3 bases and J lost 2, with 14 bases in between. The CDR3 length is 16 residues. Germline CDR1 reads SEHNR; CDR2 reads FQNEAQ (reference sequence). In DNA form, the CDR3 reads TGTGCCAGCAGCTTTCTAGATCGCCCTACCTACAATGAGCAGTTCTTC. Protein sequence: CASSFLDRPTYNEQFF.

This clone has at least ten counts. CDR3 loop: CASSRSSGAGYEQYF. The CDR3, as DNA: TGTGCCAGCAGCCGCTCTAGCGGGGCCGGTTACGAGCAGTACTTC. The genes are TRBV7-2 and TRBJ2-7, with TRBD2 matching 9 bases. Losses at the gene ends were 5 bases for V and 4 bases for J; bases not matched to a gene: 9. Per the germline V gene, CDR1 is SGHTA and CDR2 is FQGNSA. This CDR3 has 15 amino acids.

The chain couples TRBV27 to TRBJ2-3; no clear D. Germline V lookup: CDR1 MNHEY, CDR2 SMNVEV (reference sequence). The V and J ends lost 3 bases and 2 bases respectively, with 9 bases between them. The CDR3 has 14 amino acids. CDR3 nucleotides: TGTGCCAGCAGTTTCTCGGGTTTCACAGATACGCAGTATTTT. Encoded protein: CASSFSGFTDTQYF.

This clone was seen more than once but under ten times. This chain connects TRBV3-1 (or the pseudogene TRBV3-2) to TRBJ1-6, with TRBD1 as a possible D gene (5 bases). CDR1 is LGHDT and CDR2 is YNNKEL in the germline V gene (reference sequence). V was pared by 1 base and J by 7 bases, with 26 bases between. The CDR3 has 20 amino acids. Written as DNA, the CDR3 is TGTGCCAGCAGCCAAGCAGGCAGGGTAGGAGCAATTAGTCTCAATTCACCCCTCCACTTT. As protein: CASSQAGRVGAISLNSPLHF.

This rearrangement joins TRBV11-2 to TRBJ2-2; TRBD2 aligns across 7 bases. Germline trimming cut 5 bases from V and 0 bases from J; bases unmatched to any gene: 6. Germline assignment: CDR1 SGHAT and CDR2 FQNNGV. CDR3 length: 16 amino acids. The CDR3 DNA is TGTGCCAGCAGCCGTCGGGGGGATTCGAACACCGGGGAGCTGTTTTTT. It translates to CASSRRGDSNTGELFF.

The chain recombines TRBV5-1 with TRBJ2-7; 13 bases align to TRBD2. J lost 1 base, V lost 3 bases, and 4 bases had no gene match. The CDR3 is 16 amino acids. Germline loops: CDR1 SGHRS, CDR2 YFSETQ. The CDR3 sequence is CASSSGLAGISYEQYF. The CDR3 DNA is TGCGCCAGCAGCTCGGGACTAGCGGGAATATCCTACGAGCAGTACTTC.

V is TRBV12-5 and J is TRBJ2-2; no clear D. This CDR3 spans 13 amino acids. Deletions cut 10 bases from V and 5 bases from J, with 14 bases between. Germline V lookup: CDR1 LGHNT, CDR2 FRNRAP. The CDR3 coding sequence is TGTGCTACTGGGTTCGGAGTAACCGGGGAGCTGTTTTTT. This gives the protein CATGFGVTGELFF.

DNA for the CDR3: TGTGCCAGCAGCCAAAGTAGTGGGCCCTATAATTCACCCCTCCACTTT. Amino acids: CASSQSSGPYNSPLHF. The V gene is TRBV3-1 (or the pseudogene TRBV3-2), the J gene TRBJ1-6; D remains ambiguous. The V end lost 2 bases, the J end lost 2 bases, and 10 bases lay between the germline ends. CDR3 size: 16 residues. Germline V CDR1 and CDR2: LGHDT, YNNKEL (reference sequence).

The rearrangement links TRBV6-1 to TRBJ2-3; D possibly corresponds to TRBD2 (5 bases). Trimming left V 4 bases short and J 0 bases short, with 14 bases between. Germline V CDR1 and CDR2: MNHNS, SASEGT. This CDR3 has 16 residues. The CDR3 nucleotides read TGTGCCAGCAGTGGGGTTAGAGGGAGTAGCACAGATACGCAGTATTTT. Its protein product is CASSGVRGSSTDTQYF.